A selection of T cell receptor beta chains follows, all from one sample in a study of tumor and adjacent non-tumor tissue in lung cancer. TCRdb fed the multiplex PCR reads into MiXCR, producing one record per CDR3 protein. The sample carries 94,000 or so distinct CDR3 sequences, more than 75% recorded once. The sample consisted of distant non-tumor lung tissue. The source of these receptors is a woman in her 50s with non-small cell lung cancer. Both conserved end residues are part of each CDR3. A D gene is named only where the DNA matches it firmly. A row's size may be missing; if present it is once, few, many or a size class.

D gene: .; CDR3 length: 14; J gene: TRBJ2-7; V gene: TRBV29-1; clone size: .; CDR3 protein: CSGGETGSSYEQYF; CDR3 DNA: TGCAGCGGTGGAGAGACGGGGAGCTCCTACGAGCAGTACTTC
D gene: TRBD1; CDR3 length: 18; J gene: TRBJ1-2; V gene: TRBV4-1; clone size: .; CDR3 protein: CASSQEPPTGSFNYGYTF; CDR3 DNA: TGCGCCAGCAGCCAAGAGCCACCGACAGGGTCTTTTAACTATGGCTACACTTTC
D gene: .; CDR3 length: 12; J gene: TRBJ1-5; V gene: TRBV19; clone size: many; CDR3 protein: CASSVAYGPQHF; CDR3 DNA: TGTGCCAGTAGTGTGGCATACGGACCCCAGCATTTT
D gene: TRBD1; CDR3 length: 13; J gene: TRBJ1-1; V gene: TRBV6-5; clone size: .; CDR3 protein: CASSLQGGTEAFF; CDR3 DNA: TGTGCCAGCAGTCTCCAGGGGGGCACTGAAGCTTTCTTT
D gene: .; CDR3 length: 14; J gene: TRBJ2-7; V gene: TRBV11-2; clone size: .; CDR3 protein: CASSLLRDGYEQYF; CDR3 DNA: TGTGCCAGCAGTTTACTTAGGGACGGCTACGAGCAGTACTTC
D gene: .; CDR3 length: 14; J gene: TRBJ1-2; V gene: TRBV12-3/TRBV12-4; clone size: .; CDR3 protein: CASSHRDGSDGCTF; CDR3 DNA: TGTGCCAGCAGCCACAGAGATGGGTCTGACGGCTGCACCTTC
D gene: .; CDR3 length: 16; J gene: TRBJ2-2; V gene: TRBV12-3/TRBV12-4; clone size: many; CDR3 protein: CASRPPRGANSGELFF; CDR3 DNA: TGTGCCAGCAGGCCCCCACGGGGGGCGAACTCCGGGGAGCTGTTTTTT
D gene: .; CDR3 length: 17; J gene: TRBJ2-1; V gene: TRBV30; clone size: .; CDR3 protein: CAWRTGPAGFSYNEQFF; CDR3 DNA: TGTGCCTGGCGTACCGGACCAGCGGGTTTCTCCTACAATGAGCAGTTCTTC
D gene: .; CDR3 length: 18; J gene: TRBJ1-2; V gene: TRBV4-2; clone size: .; CDR3 protein: CASSQETVRGELNYGYTF; CDR3 DNA: TGTGCCAGCAGCCAAGAAACGGTCAGGGGTGAACTAAACTATGGCTACACCTTC
D gene: .; CDR3 length: 15; J gene: TRBJ2-1; V gene: TRBV11-2; clone size: once; CDR3 protein: CASSPLNSGINEQFF; CDR3 DNA: TGTGCCAGCAGCCCACTGAATTCAGGTATCAATGAGCAGTTCTTC
D gene: .; CDR3 length: 14; J gene: TRBJ2-2; V gene: TRBV7-9; clone size: .; CDR3 protein: CASSLNPNTGEMFF; CDR3 DNA: TGTGCCAGCAGCTTAAATCCTAACACCGGAGAGATGTTTTTT
D gene: .; CDR3 length: 12; J gene: TRBJ2-1; V gene: TRBV29-1; clone size: few; CDR3 protein: CSAMGTGNEQFF; CDR3 DNA: TGCAGCGCTATGGGTACAGGCAATGAGCAGTTCTTC
D gene: .; CDR3 length: 15; J gene: TRBJ1-1; V gene: TRBV11-2; clone size: .; CDR3 protein: CVNSLEPGANTEAFF; CDR3 DNA: TGTGTCAACAGCTTAGAGCCGGGGGCGAACACTGAAGCGTTCTTT
D gene: .; CDR3 length: 11; J gene: TRBJ2-3; V gene: TRBV10-2; clone size: .; CDR3 protein: CATRHSNTQYF; CDR3 DNA: TGCGCCACCCGACACTCGAATACGCAGTATTTT
D gene: .; CDR3 length: 17; J gene: TRBJ2-7; V gene: TRBV20-1; clone size: .; CDR3 protein: CSAEWTCPLTRSYEQYF; CDR3 DNA: TGCAGTGCGGAGTGGACGTGCCCCTTAACTCGGTCCTACGAGCAGTACTTC
D gene: .; CDR3 length: 13; J gene: TRBJ1-1; V gene: TRBV7-7; clone size: .; CDR3 protein: CASSLVPNTEAFF; CDR3 DNA: TGTGCTAGCAGCTTAGTGCCGAACACTGAAGCTTTCTTT
D gene: TRBD2; CDR3 length: 13; J gene: TRBJ2-7; V gene: TRBV20-1; clone size: .; CDR3 protein: CSVNSGNSYKQYF; CDR3 DNA: TGCAGTGTTAATAGCGGGAACTCCTACAAGCAGTACTTC
D gene: .; CDR3 length: 14; J gene: TRBJ2-7; V gene: TRBV6-2/TRBV6-3; clone size: .; CDR3 protein: CTSSYSPEPYEQYF; CDR3 DNA: TGTACCAGTAGTTACTCCCCTGAGCCCTACGAGCAGTACTTC
D gene: TRBD1; CDR3 length: 15; J gene: TRBJ2-7; V gene: TRBV10-2; clone size: .; CDR3 protein: CDSSGWDRGSYEQYF; CDR3 DNA: TGCGATAGCAGTGGATGGGACAGGGGCTCCTACGAGCAGTACTTC
D gene: TRBD1; CDR3 length: 14; J gene: TRBJ2-2; V gene: TRBV28; clone size: .; CDR3 protein: CASSRGQGNGELFF; CDR3 DNA: TGTGCCAGCAGTAGGGGACAGGGGAACGGGGAGCTGTTTTTT
D gene: .; CDR3 length: 14; J gene: TRBJ1-2; V gene: TRBV4-1; clone size: many; CDR3 protein: CASSQEIGVRGYTF; CDR3 DNA: TGCGCCAGCAGCCAAGAAATCGGCGTCCGTGGCTACACCTTC
D gene: .; CDR3 length: 14; J gene: TRBJ1-2; V gene: TRBV6-5; clone size: .; CDR3 protein: CVSTLRIGIYGYTF; CDR3 DNA: TGTGTCAGCACCCTCCGGATAGGGATCTATGGCTACACCTTC
D gene: .; CDR3 length: 13; J gene: TRBJ2-7; V gene: TRBV5-4; clone size: many; CDR3 protein: CASSLAPGGTEYF; CDR3 DNA: TGTGCCAGCAGCTTGGCGCCAGGGGGGACCGAGTACTTC
D gene: .; CDR3 length: 14; J gene: TRBJ1-3; V gene: TRBV7-2; clone size: many; CDR3 protein: CASSAALSGNTIYF; CDR3 DNA: TGTGCCAGCAGCGCAGCACTCTCTGGAAACACCATATATTTT
D gene: TRBD2; CDR3 length: 15; J gene: TRBJ2-7; V gene: TRBV5-1; clone size: few; CDR3 protein: CVSRTSGISTYEQYF; CDR3 DNA: TGCGTCAGCCGGACTAGCGGGATCTCTACCTATGAGCAGTACTTC
D gene: .; CDR3 length: 14; J gene: TRBJ2-1; V gene: TRBV7-9; clone size: .; CDR3 protein: CASSSLHAGIEQFF; CDR3 DNA: TGTGCCAGTAGCTCCCTCCATGCGGGAATTGAGCAGTTCTTC
D gene: .; CDR3 length: 14; J gene: TRBJ1-2; V gene: TRBV12-3/TRBV12-4; clone size: .; CDR3 protein: CAGSLGGGNYGYTF; CDR3 DNA: TGTGCCGGCAGTCTAGGGGGGGGCAACTATGGCTACACCTTC
D gene: .; CDR3 length: 15; J gene: TRBJ1-6; V gene: TRBV28; clone size: .; CDR3 protein: CASSREGMANSPPHF; CDR3 DNA: TGTGCCTCCTCAAGGGAGGGGATGGCCAATTCACCCCCCCACTTT
D gene: TRBD1; CDR3 length: 16; J gene: TRBJ2-7; V gene: TRBV5-1; clone size: .; CDR3 protein: CASSPFNGTGVHEQYF; CDR3 DNA: TGCGCCAGCAGCCCTTTTAACGGGACAGGGGTTCACGAGCAGTACTTC
D gene: .; CDR3 length: 21; J gene: TRBJ2-7; V gene: TRBV20-1; clone size: .; CDR3 protein: CSARGVVGTTLKDRGAYEQYF; CDR3 DNA: TGCAGTGCTAGAGGCGTAGTGGGGACCACCCTTAAGGATAGAGGAGCCTACGAGCAGTACTTC
D gene: .; CDR3 length: 15; J gene: TRBJ2-7; V gene: TRBV4-1; clone size: .; CDR3 protein: CASSQDRGRDYEQYF; CDR3 DNA: TGCGCCAGCAGCCAAGATCGGGGACGAGACTACGAGCAGTACTTC
D gene: TRBD2; CDR3 length: 16; J gene: TRBJ2-5; V gene: TRBV5-1; clone size: few; CDR3 protein: CASNPGLAGRSETQYF; CDR3 DNA: TGCGCCAGCAACCCAGGACTAGCCGGGAGAAGCGAGACCCAGTACTTC
D gene: .; CDR3 length: 13; J gene: TRBJ2-3; V gene: TRBV11-1; clone size: .; CDR3 protein: CASGIEREATQYF; CDR3 DNA: TGTGCCAGCGGCATAGAGAGGGAAGCTACGCAGTATTTT
D gene: TRBD1; CDR3 length: 15; J gene: TRBJ2-3; V gene: TRBV5-1; clone size: .; CDR3 protein: CASTTGQGGNQPQYF; CDR3 DNA: TGCGCTAGCACCACTGGACAGGGCGGCAATCAGCCCCAGTATTTT
D gene: .; CDR3 length: 16; J gene: TRBJ2-2; V gene: TRBV10-1; clone size: many; CDR3 protein: CASSDRHSDLSGELFF; CDR3 DNA: TGCGCCAGCAGTGACCGCCATAGCGATCTATCCGGGGAGCTGTTTTTT
D gene: TRBD2; CDR3 length: 16; J gene: TRBJ2-1; V gene: TRBV6-5; clone size: once; CDR3 protein: CASSYTSSGKKNERFF; CDR3 DNA: TGTGCCAGCAGTTACACGTCTAGCGGGAAGAAGAATGAGCGGTTCTTC
D gene: .; CDR3 length: 15; J gene: TRBJ2-3; V gene: TRBV10-3; clone size: once; CDR3 protein: CTISAPQGVTDTQYF; CDR3 DNA: TGTACCATCAGTGCCCCACAGGGAGTCACAGATACGCAATATTTT
D gene: .; CDR3 length: 16; J gene: TRBJ2-1; V gene: TRBV7-2; clone size: .; CDR3 protein: CASSLQSVIFHNEQFF; CDR3 DNA: TGTGCCAGCAGCTTACAGTCGGTAATTTTCCACAATGAGCAGTTCTTC
D gene: TRBD2; CDR3 length: 14; J gene: TRBJ2-7; V gene: TRBV29-1; clone size: .; CDR3 protein: CSFISGKAIYEQYF; CDR3 DNA: TGCAGCTTCATCAGCGGGAAGGCAATCTACGAGCAGTATTTC
D gene: .; CDR3 length: 16; J gene: TRBJ2-5; V gene: TRBV28; clone size: many; CDR3 protein: CASSLGVGGVSETQYF; CDR3 DNA: TGTGCCAGCAGTCTGGGGGTAGGGGGAGTATCAGAGACCCAGTACTTC
D gene: .; CDR3 length: 13; J gene: TRBJ1-2; V gene: TRBV12-3/TRBV12-4; clone size: .; CDR3 protein: CASSNLGSLPYTF; CDR3 DNA: TGTGCCAGCAGCAATTTAGGTTCCCTACCATACACATTC
D gene: TRBD2; CDR3 length: 14; J gene: TRBJ2-3; V gene: TRBV6-6; clone size: .; CDR3 protein: CASTPGGPLDTQYF; CDR3 DNA: TGTGCCAGTACCCCGGGAGGGCCGTTAGATACGCAATATTTT
D gene: .; CDR3 length: 12; J gene: TRBJ1-2; V gene: TRBV29-1; clone size: .; CDR3 protein: CIATKGDYDYTF; CDR3 DNA: TGCATCGCCACGAAGGGCGACTATGACTACACCTTC
D gene: TRBD1; CDR3 length: 15; J gene: TRBJ2-7; V gene: TRBV5-5; clone size: once; CDR3 protein: CTSISTPGQGYKQYF; CDR3 DNA: TGTACCAGCATCTCAACCCCGGGACAGGGCTACAAGCAGTACTTC
D gene: .; CDR3 length: 13; J gene: TRBJ2-1; V gene: TRBV6-5; clone size: .; CDR3 protein: CASSSGQYNEQSF; CDR3 DNA: TGTGCCAGCAGTTCCGGACAATACAATGAGCAATCCTTC
D gene: .; CDR3 length: 15; J gene: TRBJ2-3; V gene: TRBV11-1; clone size: few; CDR3 protein: CASSLEIGGTDMQYF; CDR3 DNA: TGTGCCAGCAGCTTAGAGATCGGGGGCACAGATATGCAGTATTTT
D gene: .; CDR3 length: 14; J gene: TRBJ2-7; V gene: TRBV6-6; clone size: .; CDR3 protein: CACSRSGPRDEQYF; CDR3 DNA: TGTGCCTGCTCGAGAAGCGGACCGAGGGACGAGCAGTACTTC